A single count supports the clone carrying this T cell receptor beta chain. Antigen unknown. This sample was included in a study of T cell clones after liver transplantation. Overall study context: Liver transplant recipients had immunosuppression withdrawal attempted within 2 years. HCV positivity affected three of eight recipients; the rest lacked autoimmune or viral indications.

There are 14 residues in the CDR3. The V and J ends lost 6 bases and 6 bases, in that order; junction bases with no gene match: 6. Germline V lookup: CDR1 LNHDA, CDR2 SQIVND (reference sequence). Here immunoSEQ multiplex PCR was the method, and the copy in TCRdb shows in-frame clones only, minus some. Of about 71,000 clones listed, about four fifths were seen once; the top ten hold roughly 0.87%. Study results and limitations: Small, mixed patient groups and varying post-transplant times limit these conclusions.

This TCR was recovered from a human patient who received a liver transplant. The graft donor may have contributed some T cells. The sample here was CD4+ T cells from blood, taken 12 months after liver transplant. The V call is TRBV19, the J call TRBJ1-2; 11 nucleotides agree with TRBD1. In DNA form, the CDR3 reads TGTGCCAGTAGACCAACGGACAGGGGGCATGGCTACACCTTC. Its translation is CASRPTDRGHGYTF. Looking up the rest from reference TRBV19 and TRBJ1-2 gives the full variable domain: DGGITQSPKYLFRKEGQNVTLSCEQNLNHDAMYWYRQDPGQGLRLIYYSQIVNDFQKGDIAEGYSVSREKKESFPLTVTSAQKNPTAFYLCASRPTDRGHGYTFGSGTRLTVV.